Described below is a single TCR beta chain sequence and its context. The method was immunoSEQ multiplex PCR; TCRdb's version includes in-frame clones alone and lacks a portion of them. The table lists some 350,000 clones, 65% to 85% of them singletons. The source of the sample is a study of blood T cell repertoires in COVID-19. About the study: The analysed material was cDNA or gDNA that came from T cells, B-cell-depleted T cells, or PBMCs.

The CDR3 runs to 11 residues. The germline V and J ends were trimmed by 6 bases and 13 bases, with 16 bases remaining between them. Germline V gene lookup returns CDR1 DFQATT and CDR2 SNEGSKA (reference sequence). The TCR comes from a man in his thirties or forties with active or convalescent COVID-19. Sequences were obtained from peripheral blood. V is TRBV20-1 and J is TRBJ1-5; tentative D call: TRBD1 (6 bases). The chain's CDR3 is CSAPGGPRQHF. CDR3 sequence (DNA): TGCAGTGCCCCCGGGGGGCCTCGACAGCATTTT.